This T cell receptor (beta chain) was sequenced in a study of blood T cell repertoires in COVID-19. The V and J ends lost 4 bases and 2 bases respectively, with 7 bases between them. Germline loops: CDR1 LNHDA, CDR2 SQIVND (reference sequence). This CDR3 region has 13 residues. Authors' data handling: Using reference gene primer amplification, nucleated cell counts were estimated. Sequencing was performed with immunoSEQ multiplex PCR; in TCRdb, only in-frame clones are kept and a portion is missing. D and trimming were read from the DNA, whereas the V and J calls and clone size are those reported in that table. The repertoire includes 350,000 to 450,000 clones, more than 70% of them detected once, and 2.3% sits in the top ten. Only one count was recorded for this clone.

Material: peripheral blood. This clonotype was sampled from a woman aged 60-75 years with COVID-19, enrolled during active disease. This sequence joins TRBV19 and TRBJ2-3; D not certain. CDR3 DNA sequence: TGTGCCAGTAGTAATACAGACACAGATACGCAGTATTTT. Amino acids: CASSNTDTDTQYF.